What follows is one T cell receptor beta chain and its context. Per the germline V gene, CDR1 is MNHNS and CDR2 is SASEGT. The ends were cut back, 6 bases at V and 11 bases at J, with 18 bases in the middle. The CDR3 covers 13 residues. RNA transcripts gave rise to amplified TCR beta CDR3 regions. A set of HTBI primers served as the primers for a first-round RT-PCR of the TCR CDR3. TCRdb recomputed calls from the multiplex PCR reads with MiXCR, one row per CDR3 protein. The sample yields approximately 740,000 distinct CDR3 sequences, about 15% seen once. The sample belongs to a study of T cells in Graves' hyperthyroidism and ophthalmopathy.

This clonotype was obtained from a woman younger than 35 with Graves' hyperthyroidism. Material for sequencing was blood. This rearrangement joins TRBV6-1 to TRBJ2-3, with TRBD2 as a possible D gene (6 bases). DNA for the CDR3: TGTGCCAGCAGGGGAGGCCTAGGCCAACGGCAGTATTTT. Its protein product is CASRGGLGQRQYF.